This is a list of T cell receptor beta chains from one sample in a study of blood T cells in healthy people across ages. Using its own MiXCR run on the 5' RACE reads, TCRdb lists one record per CDR3 protein. The sample shows about 1.4 million distinct CDR3 sequences, approximately 59% of them seen only once. Sequenced input: blood. Source of these receptors: a man younger than 35 in good health. CDR3s include the opening cysteine and the closing phenylalanine or tryptophan. The D gene is left open where the match is weak. The size entry is marked missing in some rows and otherwise reads once, few, many or a size class.

.,TRBV6-2/TRBV6-3,.,TRBJ2-2,CASRKIRGYRAGELFF,TGTGCCAGCAGGAAAATTAGGGGATATCGGGCCGGGGAGCTGTTTTTT
.,TRBV7-2,few,TRBJ2-7,CASSSSGIYEQYF,TGTGCCAGCAGCTCATCCGGGATCTACGAGCAGTACTTC
.,TRBV27,few,TRBJ2-7,CASSFGPTSYEQYF,TGTGCCAGCAGTTTTGGACCGACTTCCTACGAGCAGTACTTC
TRBD1,TRBV28,.,TRBJ2-7,CASHTRQGPHEQYF,TGTGCCAGCCACACTAGACAGGGACCCCACGAGCAGTACTTC
TRBD1,TRBV12-3/TRBV12-4,.,TRBJ2-2,CASSFTGGAGELFF,TGTGCCAGCAGTTTCACAGGGGGTGCCGGGGAGCTGTTTTTT
.,TRBV12-3/TRBV12-4,few,TRBJ2-1,CASSLWIEQFF,TGTGCCAGCAGTTTATGGATTGAGCAGTTCTTC
.,TRBV18,.,TRBJ1-1,CASTRQEAFF,TGTGCCAGCACAAGACAGGAAGCTTTCTTT
TRBD2,TRBV9,.,TRBJ2-5,CASGQLAGTADGGQETQYF,TGTGCCAGCGGACAACTAGCGGGGACGGCGGATGGGGGGCAAGAGACCCAGTACTTC
TRBD1,TRBV29-1,.,TRBJ2-7,CSVLETGGAGEQYF,TGCAGCGTCCTTGAGACAGGGGGCGCGGGCGAGCAGTACTTC
.,TRBV4-1,.,TRBJ1-5,CASSPPGAQPQHF,TGCGCCAGCAGCCCTCCGGGGGCTCAGCCCCAGCATTTT
.,TRBV6-2/TRBV6-3,few,TRBJ2-3,CASTAERSSGDTQYF,TGTGCCAGCACCGCCGAGCGGAGCAGCGGTGATACGCAGTATTTT
.,TRBV29-1,.,TRBJ2-7,CSVLQDRYEQYF,TGCAGCGTACTACAGGACAGATACGAGCAGTACTTC
.,TRBV7-6,.,TRBJ2-7,CASSLQRGEQYF,TGTGCCAGCAGCCTTCAGAGGGGGGAGCAGTACTTC
.,TRBV14,.,TRBJ2-7,CASSQVTHGVYEQYF,TGTGCCAGCAGCCAAGTAACCCATGGCGTCTACGAGCAGTACTTC
.,TRBV12-5,.,TRBJ1-1,CASGLVELNTEAFF,TGTGCTAGTGGTTTGGTAGAGTTGAACACTGAAGCTTTCTTT
.,TRBV6-5,.,TRBJ1-5,CASSPGRVNQPQHF,TGTGCCAGCAGTCCAGGACGGGTCAATCAGCCCCAGCATTTT
.,TRBV15,.,TRBJ1-4,CATSRERGEKLFF,TGTGCCACCAGCAGGGAGAGGGGTGAAAAACTGTTTTTT
.,TRBV5-1,once,TRBJ2-3,CASSPDSGHLTDTQYF,TGCGCCAGCAGCCCAGACTCGGGACACCTCACAGATACGCAGTATTTT
TRBD2,TRBV7-2,.,TRBJ2-7,CASSRASGGPRYEQYF,TGTGCCAGTAGCAGGGCTAGCGGGGGCCCCCGCTACGAGCAGTACTTC
.,TRBV20-1,.,TRBJ2-5,CSARDREETGQETQYF,TGCAGTGCTAGAGATAGGGAGGAGACGGGACAAGAGACCCAGTACTTC
.,TRBV6-5,.,TRBJ2-3,CASSRLDGGVEDTQYF,TGTGCCAGCAGCCGCCTGGACGGGGGAGTGGAAGATACGCAGTATTTT
.,TRBV3-1,.,TRBJ2-2,CASSQDWAGELFF,TGTGCCAGCAGCCAAGATTGGGCAGGGGAGCTGTTTTTT
TRBD1,TRBV4-1,.,TRBJ1-2,CASSQESRGIRGYTF,TGCGCCAGCAGCCAAGAGAGCAGGGGGATTCGTGGCTACACCTTC
.,TRBV6-5,.,TRBJ1-2,CASSYSFGKKERYGYTF,TGTGCCAGCAGTTACTCGTTTGGGAAGAAGGAGCGATATGGCTACACCTTC
.,TRBV24-1,.,TRBJ1-6,CATSGRLGRISSPLHF,TGTGCCACATCTGGGAGACTGGGGCGTATCTCTTCACCCCTCCACTTT
.,TRBV20-1,.,TRBJ1-2,CSATSVNNYGYTF,TGCAGTGCTACGTCGGTAAATAACTATGGCTACACCTTC
.,TRBV5-6,few,TRBJ1-5,CASSLAPGDQPQHF,TGTGCCAGCAGCTTGGCGCCAGGGGATCAGCCCCAGCATTTT
.,TRBV7-9,few,TRBJ1-2,CASSPLSDVGGYTF,TGTGCCAGCAGCCCCCTATCGGACGTAGGTGGCTACACCTTC
TRBD2,TRBV4-1,few,TRBJ2-7,CASSLHGGGEQYF,TGCGCCAGCAGCCTCCACGGGGGGGGCGAGCAGTACTTC
.,TRBV29-1,few,TRBJ2-4,CSAVTGNPNIQYF,TGCAGCGCAGTAACAGGGAACCCAAACATTCAGTACTTC
.,TRBV5-1,few,TRBJ2-1,CASSLEENNEQFF,TGCGCCAGCAGCTTGGAAGAGAACAATGAGCAGTTCTTC
.,TRBV20-1,.,TRBJ1-3,CSAREPVVGSGTTIYF,TGCAGTGCTAGAGAACCAGTAGTTGGCTCTGGAACCACCATATATTTT
.,TRBV6-2/TRBV6-3,few,TRBJ2-2,CASSYSVGELFF,TGTGCCAGCAGTTACTCCGTCGGGGAGCTGTTTTTT
TRBD2,TRBV3-1,.,TRBJ2-7,CASSQHPPGLAVSYEQYF,TGTGCCAGCAGCCAGCATCCACCGGGACTAGCGGTTTCCTACGAGCAGTACTTC
.,TRBV7-9,few,TRBJ1-1,CASSLGAVKYTEAFF,TGTGCCAGCAGCTTAGGTGCAGTTAAGTACACTGAAGCTTTCTTT
.,TRBV6-1,.,TRBJ1-1,CASRKSSPGTEAFF,TGTGCCAGCAGAAAGTCCTCCCCGGGCACTGAAGCTTTCTTT
.,TRBV29-1,once,TRBJ2-7,CSVEDMGDSARVNEQYF,TGCAGCGTTGAAGATATGGGAGATAGCGCCCGCGTGAATGAGCAGTACTTC
.,TRBV5-1,.,TRBJ2-4,CASSPVIYGGGVQYF,TGCGCCAGCAGCCCCGTCATCTACGGGGGCGGGGTGCAGTACTTC
.,TRBV12-3/TRBV12-4,.,TRBJ2-1,CASSPRDFLHEQFF,TGTGCCAGCAGTCCCCGGGACTTCCTCCATGAGCAGTTCTTC
.,TRBV27,.,TRBJ2-5,CASSSKGLLGEQYF,TGTGCCAGCAGTTCCAAGGGGCTGTTAGGGGAGCAGTACTTC